This TCR beta chain was profiled in a study of T-cell reconstitution after alpha-beta-depleted transplantation in children. The library targeted TCRbeta and was prepared with unique molecular identifiers. TCRdb ran MiXCR on the PCR reads and lists one entry per CDR3 protein. The table lists 150,000 to 200,000 distinct CDR3 sequences, over 8.5% of them singletons. The CDR3 is 16 residues long. Germline V gene data show CDR1 as DFQATT and CDR2 as SNEGSKA (reference sequence). V was trimmed by 4 bases and J by 3 bases, leaving 22 bases between them. This clonotype was found many times. This chain uses TRBV20-1 with TRBJ2-7, with D perhaps TRBD1 or TRBD2 (6 bases each). The input for sequencing was PBMCs, taken before TCRalphabeta/CD19-depleted stem cell transplant. This receptor was identified in a boy younger than 10 with acute myeloid leukemia, due to receive a stem cell transplant. CDR3 bases: TGCAGTGCTAATCCCAGGACGGGGGCCGTGTACTACGAGCAGTACTTC. This sequence encodes CSANPRTGAVYYEQYF.